This TCR beta chain came from a study of human T cells and chemical hapten exposure. Only a few counts were recorded for this clonotype. This CDR3 has 12 amino acids. Germline CDR1 and CDR2: SQVTM and ANQGSEA. Germline trimming cut 4 bases from V and 4 bases from J; bases unmatched to any gene: 2. TCRdb redid the calling of the RACE reads with MiXCR, one entry per CDR3 protein. This sample has 30,000 to 35,000 distinct CDR3 sequences, with around 5% found just once. Noted time point: healthy volunteer bleed at 6 weeks. Total RNA extraction was carried out from unfractionated whole blood. Sequencing was carried out using whole blood. This chain links TRBV29-1 with TRBJ1-1, with 8 bases identical to TRBD1. The receptor was isolated from a human donor in good health. Some clones in this sample may be carry-over from other donors' samples. The CDR3 spells CSVGQGSTEAFF. In nucleotides, the CDR3 is TGCAGCGTTGGACAGGGGAGCACTGAAGCTTTCTTT. The variable domain in full, completed from reference TRBV29-1 and TRBJ1-1, reads SAVISQKPSRDICQRGTSLTIQCQVDSQVTMMFWYRQQPGQSLTLIATANQGSEATYESGFVIDKFPISRPNLTFSTLTVSNMSPEDSSIYLCSVGQGSTEAFFGQGTRLTVV.